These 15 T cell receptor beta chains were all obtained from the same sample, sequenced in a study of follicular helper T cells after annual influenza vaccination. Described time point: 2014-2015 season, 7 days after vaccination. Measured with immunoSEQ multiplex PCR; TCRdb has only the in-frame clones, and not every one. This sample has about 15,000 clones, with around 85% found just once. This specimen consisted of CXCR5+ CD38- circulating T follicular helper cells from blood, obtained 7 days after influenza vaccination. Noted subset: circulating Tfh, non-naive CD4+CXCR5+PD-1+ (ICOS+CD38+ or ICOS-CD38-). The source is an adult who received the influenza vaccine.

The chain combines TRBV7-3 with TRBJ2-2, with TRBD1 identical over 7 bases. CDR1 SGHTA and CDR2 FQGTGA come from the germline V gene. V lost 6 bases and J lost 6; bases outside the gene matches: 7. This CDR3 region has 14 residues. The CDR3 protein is CASSFDRAAGELFF. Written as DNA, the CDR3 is TGTGCCAGCAGTTTCGACAGGGCGGCCGGGGAGCTGTTTTTT.

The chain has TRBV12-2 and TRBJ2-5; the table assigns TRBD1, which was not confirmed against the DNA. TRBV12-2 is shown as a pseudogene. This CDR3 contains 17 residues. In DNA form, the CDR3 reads TGTGCAAGTCGCCCCGCCTGGACAGGAAAACTCCAAGAGACCCAGTACTTC. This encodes CASRPAWTGKLQETQYF.

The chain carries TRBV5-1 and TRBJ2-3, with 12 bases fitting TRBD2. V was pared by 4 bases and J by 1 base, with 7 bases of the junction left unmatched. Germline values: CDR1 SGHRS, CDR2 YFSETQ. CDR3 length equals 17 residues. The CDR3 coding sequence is TGCGCCAGCAGCCTCCAGACTAGCGGGAGCGGCACAGATACGCAGTATTTT. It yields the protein CASSLQTSGSGTDTQYF.

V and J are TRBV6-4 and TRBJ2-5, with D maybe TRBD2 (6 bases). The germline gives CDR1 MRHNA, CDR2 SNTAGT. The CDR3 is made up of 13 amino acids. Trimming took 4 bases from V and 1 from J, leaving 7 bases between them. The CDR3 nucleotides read TGTGCCAGCAGTGGCGGGGTCCAAGAGACCCAGTACTTC. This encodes CASSGGVQETQYF.

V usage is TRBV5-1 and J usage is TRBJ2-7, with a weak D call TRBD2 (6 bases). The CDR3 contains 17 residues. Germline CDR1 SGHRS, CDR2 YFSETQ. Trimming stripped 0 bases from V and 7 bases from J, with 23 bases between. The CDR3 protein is CASSLGGAGSAPKEQYF. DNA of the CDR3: TGCGCCAGCAGCTTGGGGGGAGCGGGTTCTGCTCCTAAGGAGCAGTACTTC.

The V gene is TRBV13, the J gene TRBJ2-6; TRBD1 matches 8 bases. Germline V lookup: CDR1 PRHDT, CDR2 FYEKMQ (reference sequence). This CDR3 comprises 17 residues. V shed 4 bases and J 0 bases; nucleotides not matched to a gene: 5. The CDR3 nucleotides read TGTGCCAGCAGCTGGGGACAGGCCTACTCTGGGGCCAACGTCCTGACTTTC. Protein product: CASSWGQAYSGANVLTF.

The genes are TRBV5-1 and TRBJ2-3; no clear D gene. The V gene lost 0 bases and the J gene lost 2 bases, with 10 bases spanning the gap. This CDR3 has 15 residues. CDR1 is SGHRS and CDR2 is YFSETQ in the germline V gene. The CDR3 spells CASSLEPQVTDTQYF. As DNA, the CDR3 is TGCGCCAGCAGCTTGGAGCCCCAGGTCACAGATACGCAGTATTTT.

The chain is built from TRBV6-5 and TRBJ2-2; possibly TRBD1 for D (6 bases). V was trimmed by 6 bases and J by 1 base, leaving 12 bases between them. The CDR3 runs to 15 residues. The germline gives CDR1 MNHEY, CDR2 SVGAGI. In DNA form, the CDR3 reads TGTGCCAGCAGGCCAGGACAGATGAACACCGGGGAGCTGTTTTTT. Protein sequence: CASRPGQMNTGELFF.

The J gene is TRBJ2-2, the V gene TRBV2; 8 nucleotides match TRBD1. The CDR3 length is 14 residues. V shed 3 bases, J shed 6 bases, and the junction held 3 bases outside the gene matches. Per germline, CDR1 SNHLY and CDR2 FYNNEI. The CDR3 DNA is TGTGCCAGCAGTGACGAACAGGGGGCCGGGGAGCTGTTTTTT. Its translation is CASSDEQGAGELFF.

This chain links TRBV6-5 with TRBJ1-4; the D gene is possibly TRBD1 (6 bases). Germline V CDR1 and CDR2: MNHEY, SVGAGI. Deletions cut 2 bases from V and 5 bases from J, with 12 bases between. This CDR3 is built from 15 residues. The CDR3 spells CASSYRAGVNEKLFF. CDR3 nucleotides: TGTGCCAGCAGTTACCGGGCAGGGGTAAATGAAAAACTGTTTTTT.

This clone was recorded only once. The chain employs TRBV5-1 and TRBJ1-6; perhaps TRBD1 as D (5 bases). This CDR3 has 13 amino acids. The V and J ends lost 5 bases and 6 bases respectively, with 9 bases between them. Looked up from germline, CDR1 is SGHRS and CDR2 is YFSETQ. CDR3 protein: CASRGLVNSPLHF. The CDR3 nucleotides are TGCGCCAGCAGGGGGCTTGTTAATTCACCCCTCCACTTT.

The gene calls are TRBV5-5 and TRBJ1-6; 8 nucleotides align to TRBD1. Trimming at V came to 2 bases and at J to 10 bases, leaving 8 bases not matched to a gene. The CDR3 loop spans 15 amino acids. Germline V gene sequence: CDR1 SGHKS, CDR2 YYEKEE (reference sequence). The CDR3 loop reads CASSLTGTGISPLHF. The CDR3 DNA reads TGTGCCAGCAGCTTAACCGGGACAGGCATCTCACCCCTCCACTTT.

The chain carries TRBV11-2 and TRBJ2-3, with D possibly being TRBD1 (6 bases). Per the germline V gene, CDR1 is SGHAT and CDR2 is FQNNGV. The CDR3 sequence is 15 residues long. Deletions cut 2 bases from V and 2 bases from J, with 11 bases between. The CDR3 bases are TGTGCCAGCAGCTTAAGGGGACACACCACAGATACGCAGTATTTT. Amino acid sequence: CASSLRGHTTDTQYF.

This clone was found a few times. Here the CDR3 DNA reads TGTGCCAGCAGTCCATTCAGCTCCTACAATGAGCAGTTCTTC. Translating gives CASSPFSSYNEQFF. The chain is built from TRBV6-1 and TRBJ2-1; D remains ambiguous. The CDR3 contains 14 residues. Germline values: CDR1 MNHNS, CDR2 SASEGT. Trimming stripped 5 bases from V and 0 bases from J, with 8 bases between.

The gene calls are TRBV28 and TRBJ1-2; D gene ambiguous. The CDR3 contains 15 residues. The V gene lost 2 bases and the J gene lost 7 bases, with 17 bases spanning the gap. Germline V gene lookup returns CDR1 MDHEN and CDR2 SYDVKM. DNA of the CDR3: TGTGCCAGCAGTTTAGGGTGGCTTCCTTCGGGTGGCTACACCTTC. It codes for CASSLGWLPSGGYTF.